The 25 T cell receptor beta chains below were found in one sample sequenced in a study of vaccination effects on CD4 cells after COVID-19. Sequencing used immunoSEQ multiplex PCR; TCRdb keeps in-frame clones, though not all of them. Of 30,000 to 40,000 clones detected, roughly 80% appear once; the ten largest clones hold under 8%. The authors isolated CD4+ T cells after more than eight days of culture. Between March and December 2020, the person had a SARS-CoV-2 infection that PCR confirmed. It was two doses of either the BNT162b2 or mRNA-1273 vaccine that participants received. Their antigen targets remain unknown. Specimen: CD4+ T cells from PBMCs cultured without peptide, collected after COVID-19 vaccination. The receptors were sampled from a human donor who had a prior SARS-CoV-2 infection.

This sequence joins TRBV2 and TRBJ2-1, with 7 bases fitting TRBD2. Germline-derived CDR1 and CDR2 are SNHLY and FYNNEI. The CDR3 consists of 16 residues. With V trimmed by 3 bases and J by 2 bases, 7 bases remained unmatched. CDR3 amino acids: CASSDFAGRAYNEQFF. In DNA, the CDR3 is TGTGCCAGCAGTGATTTTGCAGGGAGGGCCTACAATGAGCAGTTCTTC.

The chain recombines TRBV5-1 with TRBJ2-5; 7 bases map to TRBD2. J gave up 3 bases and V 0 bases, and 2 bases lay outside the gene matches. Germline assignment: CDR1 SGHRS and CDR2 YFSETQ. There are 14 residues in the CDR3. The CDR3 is CASSLELAKETQYF. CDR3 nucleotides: TGCGCCAGCAGCTTGGAACTAGCGAAAGAGACCCAGTACTTC.

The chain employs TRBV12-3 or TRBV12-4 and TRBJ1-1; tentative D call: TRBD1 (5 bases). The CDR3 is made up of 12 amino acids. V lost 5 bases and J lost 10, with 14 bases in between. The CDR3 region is CASSIGHAAAFF. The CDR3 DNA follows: TGTGCCAGCAGTATTGGACACGCCGCAGCTTTCTTT.

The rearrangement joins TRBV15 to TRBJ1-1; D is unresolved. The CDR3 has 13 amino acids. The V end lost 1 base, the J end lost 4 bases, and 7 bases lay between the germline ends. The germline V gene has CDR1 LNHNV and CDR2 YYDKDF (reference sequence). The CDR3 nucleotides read TGTGCCACCAGCAGAGCGGGCCGCACTGAAGCTTTCTTT. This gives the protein CATSRAGRTEAFF.

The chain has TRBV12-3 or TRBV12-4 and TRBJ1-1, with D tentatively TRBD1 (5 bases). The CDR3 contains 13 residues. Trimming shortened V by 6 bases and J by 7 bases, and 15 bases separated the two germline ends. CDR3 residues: CASSRQRGLEAFF. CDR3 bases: TGTGCCAGCAGCAGACAGAGGGGACTTGAAGCTTTCTTT.

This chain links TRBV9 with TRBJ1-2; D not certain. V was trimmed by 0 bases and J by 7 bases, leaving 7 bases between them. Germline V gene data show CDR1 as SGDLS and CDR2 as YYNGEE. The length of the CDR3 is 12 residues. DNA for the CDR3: TGTGCCAGCAGCGTAGATGGTCGTGGCTACACCTTC. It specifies CASSVDGRGYTF.

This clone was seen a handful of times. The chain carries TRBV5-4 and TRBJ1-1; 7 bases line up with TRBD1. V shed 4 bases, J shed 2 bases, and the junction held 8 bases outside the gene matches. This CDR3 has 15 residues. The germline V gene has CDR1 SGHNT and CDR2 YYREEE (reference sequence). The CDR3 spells CASSPWDSQNTEAFF. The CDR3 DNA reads TGTGCCAGCAGCCCCTGGGACAGCCAAAACACTGAAGCTTTCTTT.

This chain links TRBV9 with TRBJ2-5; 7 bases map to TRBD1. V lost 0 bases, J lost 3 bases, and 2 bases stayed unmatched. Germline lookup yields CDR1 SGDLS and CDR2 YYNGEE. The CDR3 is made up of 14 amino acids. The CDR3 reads CASSVGGTEETQYF. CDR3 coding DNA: TGTGCCAGCAGCGTAGGGGGGACAGAAGAGACCCAGTACTTC.

This CDR3 reads CASSQDIVTLYEQYF. The CDR3 DNA is TGTGCCAGCAGCCAAGATATAGTTACCCTTTACGAGCAGTACTTC. The rearrangement links TRBV3-1 (or the pseudogene TRBV3-2) to TRBJ2-7, with D uncertain. V was trimmed by 0 bases and J by 4 bases, leaving 13 bases between them. The CDR3 extends over 15 amino acids. CDR1 is LGHDT, CDR2 YNNKEL, per germline (reference sequence).

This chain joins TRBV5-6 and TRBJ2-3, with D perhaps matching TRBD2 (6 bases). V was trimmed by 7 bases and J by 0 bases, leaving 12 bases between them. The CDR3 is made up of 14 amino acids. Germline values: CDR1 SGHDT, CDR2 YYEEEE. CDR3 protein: CASAGAGSTDTQYF. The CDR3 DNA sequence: TGTGCCAGCGCTGGAGCGGGCAGCACAGATACGCAGTATTTT.

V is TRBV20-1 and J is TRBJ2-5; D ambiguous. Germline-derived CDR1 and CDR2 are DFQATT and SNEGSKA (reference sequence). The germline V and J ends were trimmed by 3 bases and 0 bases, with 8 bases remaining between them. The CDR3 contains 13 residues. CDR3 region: CSASGVNQETQYF. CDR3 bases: TGCAGTGCTAGTGGGGTTAACCAAGAGACCCAGTACTTC.

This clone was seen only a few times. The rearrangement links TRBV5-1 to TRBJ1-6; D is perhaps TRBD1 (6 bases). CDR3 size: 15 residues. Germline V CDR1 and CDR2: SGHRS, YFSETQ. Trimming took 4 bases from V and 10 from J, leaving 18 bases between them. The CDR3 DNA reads TGCGCCAGCAGCCCGCTTATGAGGGGGGGATCACCCCTCCACTTT. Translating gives CASSPLMRGGSPLHF.

The DNA for the CDR3 is TGTGCCAGTAGTCTCACCGGGATTGCCAAAAACATTCAGTACTTC. This gives the protein CASSLTGIAKNIQYF. The chain links TRBV19 to TRBJ2-4; a weak D match, TRBD2 (5 bases). The CDR3 loop spans 15 amino acids. Trimming took off 5 bases at V and 1 base at J, with 12 bases between the two ends. The germline CDR1 and CDR2 sequences are LNHDA and SQIVND (reference sequence).

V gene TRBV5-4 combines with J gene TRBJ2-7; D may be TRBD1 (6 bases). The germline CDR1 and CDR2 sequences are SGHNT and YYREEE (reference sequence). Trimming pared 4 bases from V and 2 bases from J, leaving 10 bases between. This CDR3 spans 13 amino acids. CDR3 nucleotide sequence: TGTGCCAGCAGCGTGGGGGCCCCCTACGAGCAGTACTTC. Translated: CASSVGAPYEQYF.

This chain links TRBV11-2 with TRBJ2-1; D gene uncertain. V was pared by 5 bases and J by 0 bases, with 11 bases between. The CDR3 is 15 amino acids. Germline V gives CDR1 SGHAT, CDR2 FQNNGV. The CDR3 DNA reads TGTGCCAGCAGCCATACTCTTAGCTCCTACAATGAGCAGTTCTTC. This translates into CASSHTLSSYNEQFF. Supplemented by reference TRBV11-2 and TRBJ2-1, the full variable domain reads EAGVAQSPRYKIIEKRQSVAFWCNPISGHATLYWYQQILGQGPKLLIQFQNNGVVDDSQLPKDRFSAERLKGVDSTLKIQPAKLEDSAVYLCASSHTLSSYNEQFFGPGTRLTVL.

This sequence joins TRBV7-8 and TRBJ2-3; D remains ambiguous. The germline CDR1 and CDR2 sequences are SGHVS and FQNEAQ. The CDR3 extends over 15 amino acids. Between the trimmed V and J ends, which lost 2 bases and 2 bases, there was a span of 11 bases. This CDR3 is CASSLFRSNTDTQYF. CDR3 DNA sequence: TGTGCCAGCAGCTTATTCCGCTCCAACACAGATACGCAGTATTTT.

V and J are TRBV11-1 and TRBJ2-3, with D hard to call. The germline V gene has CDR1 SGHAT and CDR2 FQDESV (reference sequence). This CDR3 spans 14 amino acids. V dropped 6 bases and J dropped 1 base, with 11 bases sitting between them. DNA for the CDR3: TGTGCCAGCAGGTCTCGACTGGGCACAGATACGCAGTATTTT. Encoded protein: CASRSRLGTDTQYF.

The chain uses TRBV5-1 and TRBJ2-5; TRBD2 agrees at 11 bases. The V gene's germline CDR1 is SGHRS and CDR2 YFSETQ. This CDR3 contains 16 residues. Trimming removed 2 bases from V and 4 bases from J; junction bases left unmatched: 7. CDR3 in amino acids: CASSFANSGGAETQYF. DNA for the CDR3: TGCGCCAGCAGCTTCGCGAATAGCGGGGGGGCAGAGACCCAGTACTTC.

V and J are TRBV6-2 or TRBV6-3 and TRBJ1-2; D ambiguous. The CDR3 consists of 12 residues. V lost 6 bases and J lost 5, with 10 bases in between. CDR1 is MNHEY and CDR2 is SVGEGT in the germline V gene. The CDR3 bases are TGTGCCAGCAGCCAGCAGGAGTATGGCTACACCTTC. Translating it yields CASSQQEYGYTF.

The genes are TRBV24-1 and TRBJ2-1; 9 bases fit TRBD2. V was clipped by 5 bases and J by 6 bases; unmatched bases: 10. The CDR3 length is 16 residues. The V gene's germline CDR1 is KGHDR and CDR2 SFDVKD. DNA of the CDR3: TGTGCCACCAGTGCCCTGCAGGCGGGAGGGGGCAATGAGCAGTTCTTC. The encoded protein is CATSALQAGGGNEQFF.

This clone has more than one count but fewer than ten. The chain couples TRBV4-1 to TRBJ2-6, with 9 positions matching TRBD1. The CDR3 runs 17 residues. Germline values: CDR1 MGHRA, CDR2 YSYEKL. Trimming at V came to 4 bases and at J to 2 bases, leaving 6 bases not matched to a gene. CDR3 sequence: CASSLKGQGTGANVLTF. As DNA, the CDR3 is TGCGCCAGCAGCCTGAAGGGACAGGGCACTGGGGCCAACGTCCTGACTTTC.

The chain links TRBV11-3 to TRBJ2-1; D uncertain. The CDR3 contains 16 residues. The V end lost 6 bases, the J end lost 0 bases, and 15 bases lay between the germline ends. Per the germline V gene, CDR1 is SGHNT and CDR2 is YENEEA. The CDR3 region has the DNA TGTGCCAGCAGAGTCAAAGGAGCTGGCTCCTACAATGAGCAGTTCTTC. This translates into CASRVKGAGSYNEQFF.

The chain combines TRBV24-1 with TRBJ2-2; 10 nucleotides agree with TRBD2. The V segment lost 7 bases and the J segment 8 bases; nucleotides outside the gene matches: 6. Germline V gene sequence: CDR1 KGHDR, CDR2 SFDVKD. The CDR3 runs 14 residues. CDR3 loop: CATSPSGREGELFF. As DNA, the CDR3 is TGTGCCACCAGCCCTAGCGGGAGAGAAGGGGAGCTGTTTTTT.

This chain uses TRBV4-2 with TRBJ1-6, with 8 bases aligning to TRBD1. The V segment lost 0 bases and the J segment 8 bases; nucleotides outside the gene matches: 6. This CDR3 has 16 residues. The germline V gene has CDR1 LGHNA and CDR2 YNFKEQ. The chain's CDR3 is CASSQDRLQGDSPLHF. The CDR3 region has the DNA TGTGCCAGCAGCCAAGATCGGTTACAGGGGGATTCACCCCTCCACTTT.

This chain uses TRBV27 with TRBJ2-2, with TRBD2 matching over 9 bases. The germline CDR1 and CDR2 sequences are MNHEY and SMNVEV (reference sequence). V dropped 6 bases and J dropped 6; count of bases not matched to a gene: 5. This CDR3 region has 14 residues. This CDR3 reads CASRRGGGAGELFF. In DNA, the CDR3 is TGTGCCAGCAGAAGGGGCGGGGGGGCCGGGGAGCTGTTTTTT.